The TCR beta chain under discussion was sequenced for a study of beta chain features in type 1 diabetes. The germline V gene has CDR1 LNHNV and CDR2 YYDKDF (reference sequence). V dropped 2 bases and J dropped 5; count of bases not matched to a gene: 10. The CDR3 covers 17 residues. cDNA synthesis used the whole RNA isolate, giving expressed TCRB sequences. Some clones are missing from TCRdb's copy, which holds only in-frame ones; the method was immunoSEQ multiplex PCR. In the table there are over 600,000 clones, roughly an eighth of which are singletons. The study, taken as a whole, reports: Reduced insertions and increased deletions marked VDJ junctions in type 1 diabetes patients. TCRB CDR3s were moderately but significantly shorter in Type 1 diabetes patients in all four CD4+ subsets.

This clone was detected a few times. Its cognate antigen is unknown. The TCR originated in a man aged 25 to 40 with type 1 diabetes. Specimen: naive CD4+ T cells from blood. The chain joins TRBV15 to TRBJ2-2; the match to TRBD1 covers 8 bases. The CDR3 region has the DNA TGTGCCACCAGCAGAAAAGGGACAGGCGGACGAACCGGGGAGCTGTTTTTT. Encoded protein: CATSRKGTGGRTGELFF. The variable domain in full, completed from reference TRBV15 and TRBJ2-2, reads DAMVIQNPRYQVTQFGKPVTLSCSQTLNHNVMYWYQQKSSQAPKLLFHYYDKDFNNEADTPDNFQSRRPNTSFCFLDIRSPGLGDTAMYLCATSRKGTGGRTGELFFGEGSRLTVL.